This is a list of T cell receptor beta chains from one sample in a study of neurological immune-mediated disorders. TCRdb used MiXCR to reprocess the 5' RACE reads, holding one entry per CDR3 protein. In the table there are 35,000 to 40,000 distinct CDR3 sequences, more than 9.5% of which are singletons. Material for sequencing was PBMCs. The origin of the receptors is a man in his sixties with HTLV-1-associated myelopathy (HAM/TSP). CDR3s include the opening cysteine and the closing phenylalanine or tryptophan. D genes are given only for firm matches. Expanded clones get a size class; other rows say once, few or many, or leave the size out.

J gene | clone size | V gene | D gene | CDR3 protein | CDR3 DNA
TRBJ1-1 | many | TRBV12-3/TRBV12-4 | NA | CASSYQTGTTEAFF | TGTGCCAGCAGTTACCAGACAGGCACTACTGAAGCTTTCTTT
TRBJ2-3 | many | TRBV5-6 | NA | CASSLVGGSTDTQYF | TGTGCCAGCAGCTTGGTAGGGGGAAGCACAGATACGCAGTATTTT
TRBJ2-5 | many | TRBV12-3/TRBV12-4 | TRBD2 | CASSSGLLKVTQYF | TGTGCCAGCAGTTCGGGACTACTAAAGGTGACCCAGTACTTC
TRBJ2-1 | many | TRBV5-5 | NA | CASSPGARGEQFF | TGTGCCAGCAGCCCTGGGGCTAGGGGTGAGCAGTTCTTC
TRBJ2-5 | many | TRBV29-1 | NA | CSVGTPGFETQYF | TGCAGCGTTGGGACCCCGGGATTCGAGACCCAGTACTTC
TRBJ1-6 | medium-sized | TRBV20-1 | NA | CSAGGLRDSPLHF | TGCAGTGCTGGGGGGTTGAGGGATTCACCCCTCCACTTT
TRBJ1-5 | many | TRBV6-5 | TRBD1 | CASRKTGEGNQPQHF | TGTGCCAGCAGAAAGACAGGGGAAGGGAATCAGCCCCAGCATTTT
TRBJ2-1 | many | TRBV6-5 | NA | CASTVPGDTEQFF | TGTGCCAGCACCGTCCCGGGGGACACTGAGCAGTTCTTC
TRBJ2-1 | few | TRBV24-1 | NA | CATTSTTKDEQFF | TGTGCCACCACATCGACCACCAAGGATGAGCAGTTCTTC
TRBJ2-2 | many | TRBV4-1 | TRBD2 | CASSPGTLLAGVTGELFF | TGCGCCAGCAGCCCAGGGACCCTACTAGCGGGAGTTACCGGGGAGCTGTTTTTT
TRBJ2-7 | NA | TRBV6-1 | NA | CASTPSALDPYDQYF | TGTGCCAGCACCCCCTCTGCCCTTGACCCCTACGATCAGTACTTC
TRBJ2-7 | many | TRBV5-1 | TRBD2 | CASSPGLAYYEQYF | TGCGCCAGCAGCCCAGGACTAGCATACTACGAGCAGTACTTC
TRBJ1-2 | many | TRBV6-5 | NA | CASSYTQNYGYTF | TGTGCCAGCAGTTACACCCAGAATTACGGCTACACCTTC
TRBJ1-1 | NA | TRBV10-2 | NA | CASRNQGGNTEAFF | TGCGCCAGCAGAAACCAAGGGGGGAACACTGAAGCTTTCTTT
TRBJ2-5 | NA | TRBV5-1 | NA | CASSPGESFYICSAQRGPETQYF | NA
TRBJ2-5 | many | TRBV20-1 | NA | CSARLGGGRETQYF | TGCAGTGCTAGACTGGGGGGAGGTCGGGAGACCCAGTACTTC
TRBJ2-3 | many | TRBV25-1 | NA | CASSGAWGGADTQYF | TGTGCCAGCAGTGGGGCATGGGGCGGTGCAGATACGCAGTATTTT
TRBJ1-6 | many | TRBV20-1 | TRBD1 | CSAPRPTGGNSPLHF | TGCAGTGCTCCTCGTCCAACAGGGGGTAATTCACCCCTCCACTTT
TRBJ2-2 | many | TRBV11-3 | NA | CASSAGTRTGELFF | TGTGCCAGCAGCGCAGGGACTCGCACCGGGGAGCTGTTTTTT
TRBJ1-1 | many | TRBV5-1 | NA | CASTLGSNTEAFF | TGCGCCAGCACTCTGGGATCGAACACTGAAGCTTTCTTT
TRBJ1-4 | many | TRBV27 | NA | CASSSLQGGEKLFF | TGTGCCAGCAGTTCACTACAGGGTGGTGAAAAACTGTTTTTT
TRBJ2-3 | many | TRBV5-1 | TRBD2 | CASSSRTSGSPDTQYF | TGCGCCAGCAGCTCCCGGACTAGCGGGAGCCCAGATACGCAGTATTTT
TRBJ2-7 | many | TRBV6-5 | NA | CASRYASSYEQYF | TGTGCCAGCAGATATGCGAGCTCCTACGAGCAGTACTTC
TRBJ2-5 | many | TRBV7-8 | NA | CASSSGTQETQYF | TGTGCCAGCAGCTCAGGGACACAAGAGACCCAGTACTTC
TRBJ1-1 | many | TRBV18 | NA | CASSRRGGNTEAFF | TGTGCCAGCTCCCGTAGGGGGGGGAACACTGAAGCTTTCTTT
TRBJ1-1 | many | TRBV12-3/TRBV12-4 | NA | CASILGVAPEAFF | TGTGCCAGCATCCTAGGAGTTGCGCCTGAAGCTTTCTTT
TRBJ2-3 | many | TRBV7-9 | NA | CASSLTSGKGWNTQYF | TGTGCCAGCAGCTTAACATCCGGGAAGGGGTGGAATACGCAGTATTTT
TRBJ2-1 | many | TRBV29-1 | NA | CSVEQGRAYNEQFF | TGCAGCGTTGAACAGGGGAGGGCCTACAATGAGCAGTTCTTC
TRBJ2-7 | NA | TRBV7-6 | NA | CAQGGRNEQYF | TGTGCCCAAGGGGGTAGAAACGAGCAGTACTTC
TRBJ2-1 | many | TRBV11-3 | NA | CASSSTRGNDNEQFF | TGTGCCAGCAGCTCCACTCGAGGGAACGACAATGAGCAGTTCTTC
TRBJ2-1 | many | TRBV5-4 | NA | CASSLNGDYNEQFF | TGTGCCAGCAGCTTGAATGGGGACTACAATGAGCAGTTCTTC
TRBJ2-7 | many | TRBV29-1 | TRBD1 | CSVGAGQGVHEQYF | TGCAGCGTTGGGGCCGGACAGGGTGTCCACGAGCAGTACTTC
TRBJ2-7 | many | TRBV20-1 | NA | CSATRDRSEQYF | TGCAGTGCTACAAGGGACCGCTCGGAGCAGTACTTC
TRBJ2-5 | many | TRBV10-3 | NA | CAISESRGGEGTQYF | TGTGCCATCAGTGAGTCGCGGGGCGGTGAGGGAACCCAGTACTTC
TRBJ1-1 | many | TRBV5-1 | TRBD1 | CASSFDPDRGRTEAFF | TGCGCCAGCAGCTTCGACCCTGACAGGGGGCGCACTGAAGCTTTCTTT